This T cell receptor (beta chain) was sequenced in a study of T cells after posttransplantation cyclophosphamide. From germline, CDR1 is MNHEY and CDR2 SVGAGI. Trimming stripped 2 bases from V and 0 bases from J, with 8 bases between. The CDR3 is 16 residues long. This clone was recorded a few times. Other DNA sequences in this sample translate to the same CDR3. Profiled with immunoSEQ multiplex PCR; TCRdb holds only in-frame clones, not every one. Of tens of thousands of clones in the sample, just under 95% were seen once. The sample taken for sequencing was PBMCs. The rearrangement links TRBV6-5 to TRBJ1-6; D call uncertain. This sequence originates from a woman aged 25 to 39 in good health and a related stem cell transplant donor. This chain's CDR3 is CASSYAWTSYNSPLHF. In DNA form, the CDR3 reads TGTGCCAGCAGTTACGCCTGGACCTCCTATAATTCACCCCTCCACTTT.